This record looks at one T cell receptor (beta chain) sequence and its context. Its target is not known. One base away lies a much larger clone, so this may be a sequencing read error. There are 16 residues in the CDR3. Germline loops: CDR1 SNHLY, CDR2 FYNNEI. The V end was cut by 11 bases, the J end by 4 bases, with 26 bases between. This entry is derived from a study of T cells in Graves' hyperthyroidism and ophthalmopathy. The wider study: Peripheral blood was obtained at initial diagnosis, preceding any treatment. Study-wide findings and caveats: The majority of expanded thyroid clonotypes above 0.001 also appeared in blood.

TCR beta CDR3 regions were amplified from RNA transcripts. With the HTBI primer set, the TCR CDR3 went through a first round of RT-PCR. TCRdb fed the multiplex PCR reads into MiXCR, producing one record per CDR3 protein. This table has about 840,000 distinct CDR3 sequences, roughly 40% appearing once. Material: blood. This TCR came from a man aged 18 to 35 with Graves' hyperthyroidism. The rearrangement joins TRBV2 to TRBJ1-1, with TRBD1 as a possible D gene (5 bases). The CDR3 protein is CASYAGMGTGSTEAFF. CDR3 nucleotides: TGTGCCTCGTACGCAGGGATGGGGACGGGAAGCACTGAAGCTTTCTTT.